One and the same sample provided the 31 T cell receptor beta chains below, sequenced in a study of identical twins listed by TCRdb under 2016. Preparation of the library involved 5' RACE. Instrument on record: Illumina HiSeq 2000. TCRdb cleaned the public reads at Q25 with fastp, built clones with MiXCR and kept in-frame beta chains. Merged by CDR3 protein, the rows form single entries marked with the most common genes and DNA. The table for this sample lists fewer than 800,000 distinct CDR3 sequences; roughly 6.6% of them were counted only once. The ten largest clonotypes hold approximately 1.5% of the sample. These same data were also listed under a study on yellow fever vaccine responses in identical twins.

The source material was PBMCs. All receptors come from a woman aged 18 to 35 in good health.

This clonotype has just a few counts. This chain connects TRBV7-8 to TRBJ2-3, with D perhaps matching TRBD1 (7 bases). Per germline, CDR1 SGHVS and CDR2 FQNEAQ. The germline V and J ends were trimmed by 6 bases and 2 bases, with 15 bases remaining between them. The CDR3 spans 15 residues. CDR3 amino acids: CASRKQGRTTDTQYF. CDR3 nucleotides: TGTGCCAGCAGGAAACAGGGGAGGACCACAGATACGCAGTATTTT.

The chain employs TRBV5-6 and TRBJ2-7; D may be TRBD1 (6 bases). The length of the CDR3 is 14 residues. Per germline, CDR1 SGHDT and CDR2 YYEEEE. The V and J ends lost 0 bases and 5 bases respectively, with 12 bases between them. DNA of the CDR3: TGTGCCAGCAGCTTGGACAGGGCCGTAGACGAGCAGTACGTC. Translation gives CASSLDRAVDEQYV.

The chain's CDR3 is CASSSGSNGYEQYF. Written as DNA, the CDR3 is TGTGCCAGCAGCTCGGGGTCAAACGGCTACGAGCAGTACTTC. The chain carries TRBV7-8 and TRBJ2-7; possibly TRBD2 for D (5 bases). V was shortened by 4 bases and J by 3 bases, with 13 bases between the two germline ends. From germline, CDR1 is SGHVS and CDR2 FQNEAQ. CDR3 length: 14 residues.

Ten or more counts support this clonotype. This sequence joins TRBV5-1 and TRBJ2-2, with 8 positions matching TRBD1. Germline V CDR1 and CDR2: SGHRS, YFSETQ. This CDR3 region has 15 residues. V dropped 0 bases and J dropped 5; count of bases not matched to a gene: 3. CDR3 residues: CASSLDRGTTGELFF. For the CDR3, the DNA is TGCGCCAGCAGCTTGGACAGGGGGACGACCGGGGAGCTGTTTTTT.

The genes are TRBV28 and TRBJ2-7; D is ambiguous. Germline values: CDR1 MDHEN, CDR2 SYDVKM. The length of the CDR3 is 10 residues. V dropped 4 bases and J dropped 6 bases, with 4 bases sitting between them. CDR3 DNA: TGTGCCAGCAGTTCACGCGAGCAGTACTTC. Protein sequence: CASSSREQYF.

The CDR3 DNA is TGCAGTGCCTCCCCCCCAACCTCTAACTATGGCTACACCTTC. Protein product: CSASPPTSNYGYTF. V is TRBV20-1 and J is TRBJ1-2; D gene uncertain. Germline lookup yields CDR1 DFQATT and CDR2 SNEGSKA (reference sequence). Trimming removed 6 bases at V and 0 bases at J, with 14 bases between. The CDR3 is 14 residues long.

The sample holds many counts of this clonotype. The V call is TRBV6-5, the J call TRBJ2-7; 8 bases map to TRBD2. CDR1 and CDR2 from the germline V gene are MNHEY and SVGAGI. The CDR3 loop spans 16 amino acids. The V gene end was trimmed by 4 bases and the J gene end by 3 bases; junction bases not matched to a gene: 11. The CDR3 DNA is TGTGCCAGCAGTTCCGGGGTCAGCGGGAGTATCTACGAGCAGTACTTC. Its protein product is CASSSGVSGSIYEQYF.

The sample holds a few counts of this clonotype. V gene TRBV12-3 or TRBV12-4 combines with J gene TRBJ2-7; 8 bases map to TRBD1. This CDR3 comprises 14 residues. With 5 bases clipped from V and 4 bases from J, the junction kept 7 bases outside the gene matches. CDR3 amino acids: CASSKQGGRYEQYF. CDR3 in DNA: TGTGCCAGCAGTAAACAGGGGGGTAGGTACGAGCAGTACTTC.

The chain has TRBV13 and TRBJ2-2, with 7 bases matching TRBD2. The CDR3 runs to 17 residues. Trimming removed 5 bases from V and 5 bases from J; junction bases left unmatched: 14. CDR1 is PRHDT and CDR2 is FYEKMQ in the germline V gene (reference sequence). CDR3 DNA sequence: TGTGCCAGCAGCCGACCTCACGGGACTACTAGAACCGGGGAGCTGTTTTTT. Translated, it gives CASSRPHGTTRTGELFF.

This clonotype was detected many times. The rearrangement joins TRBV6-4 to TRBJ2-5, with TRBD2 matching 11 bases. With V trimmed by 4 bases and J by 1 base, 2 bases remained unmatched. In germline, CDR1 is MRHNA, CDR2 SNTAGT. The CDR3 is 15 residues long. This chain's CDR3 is CASSALAGVQETQYF. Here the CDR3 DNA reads TGTGCCAGCAGTGCACTAGCGGGGGTCCAAGAGACCCAGTACTTC.

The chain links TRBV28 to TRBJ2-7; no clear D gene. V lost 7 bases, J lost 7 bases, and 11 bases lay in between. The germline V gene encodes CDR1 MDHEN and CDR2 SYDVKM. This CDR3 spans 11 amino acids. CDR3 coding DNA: TGTGCCAGCACTGAGAGCACGGAGCAGTACTTC. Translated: CASTESTEQYF.

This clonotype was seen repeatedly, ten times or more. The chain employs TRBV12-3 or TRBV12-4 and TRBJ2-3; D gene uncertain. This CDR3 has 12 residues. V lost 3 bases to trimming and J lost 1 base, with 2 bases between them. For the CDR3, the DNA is TGTGCCAGCAGTTTGCGCACAGATACGCAGTATTTT. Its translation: CASSLRTDTQYF.

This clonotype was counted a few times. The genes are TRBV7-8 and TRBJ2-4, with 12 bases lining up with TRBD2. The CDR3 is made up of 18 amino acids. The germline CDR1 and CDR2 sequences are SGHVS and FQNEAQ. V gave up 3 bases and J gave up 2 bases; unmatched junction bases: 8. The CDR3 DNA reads TGTGCCAGCAGCTTCGACCCGACTAGCGGGAGTTCCAAAAACATTCAGTACTTC. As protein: CASSFDPTSGSSKNIQYF.

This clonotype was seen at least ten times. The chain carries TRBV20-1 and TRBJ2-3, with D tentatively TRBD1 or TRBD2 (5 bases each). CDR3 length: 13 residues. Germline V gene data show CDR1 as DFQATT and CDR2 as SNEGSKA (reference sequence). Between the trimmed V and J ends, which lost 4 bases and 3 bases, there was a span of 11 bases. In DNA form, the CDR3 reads TGCAGTGCTAACGGGGCAGCGACAGATACGCAGTATTTT. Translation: CSANGAATDTQYF.

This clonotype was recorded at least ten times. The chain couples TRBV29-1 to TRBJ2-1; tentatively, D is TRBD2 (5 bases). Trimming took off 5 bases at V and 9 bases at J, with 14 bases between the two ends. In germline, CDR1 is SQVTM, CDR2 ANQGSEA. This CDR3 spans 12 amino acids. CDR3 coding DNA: TGCAGCGTTAGTGGGAGCCCCAGTGAGCAGTTCTTC. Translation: CSVSGSPSEQFF.

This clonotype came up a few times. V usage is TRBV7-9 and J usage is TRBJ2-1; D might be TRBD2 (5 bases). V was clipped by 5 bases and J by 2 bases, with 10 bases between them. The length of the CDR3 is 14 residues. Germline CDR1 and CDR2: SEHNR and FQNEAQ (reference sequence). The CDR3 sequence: CASSNPTTYNEQFF. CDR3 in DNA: TGTGCCAGCAGCAATCCGACTACCTACAATGAGCAGTTCTTC.

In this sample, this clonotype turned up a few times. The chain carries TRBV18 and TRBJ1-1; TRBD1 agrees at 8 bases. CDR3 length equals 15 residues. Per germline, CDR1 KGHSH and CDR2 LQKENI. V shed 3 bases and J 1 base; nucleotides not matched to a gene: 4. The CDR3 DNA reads TGTGCCAGCTCACCGACGACAGGGGCGAACACTGAAGCTTTCTTT. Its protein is CASSPTTGANTEAFF.

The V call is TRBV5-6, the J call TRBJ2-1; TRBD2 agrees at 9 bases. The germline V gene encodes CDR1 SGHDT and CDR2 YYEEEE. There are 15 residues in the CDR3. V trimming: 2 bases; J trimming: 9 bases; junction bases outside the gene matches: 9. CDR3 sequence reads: CASSLWRGGLAEQFF. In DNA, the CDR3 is TGTGCCAGCAGCTTATGGCGGGGGGGCCTGGCTGAGCAGTTCTTC.

Here the CDR3 DNA reads TGCGCCAGCAGTGAGAAGCTACAGCCCGTGGGATACAATGAGCAGTTCTTC. Translating gives CASSEKLQPVGYNEQFF. The genes are TRBV10-2 and TRBJ2-1; D not certain. Germline CDR1 and CDR2: WSHSY and SAAADI. The V end was cut by 2 bases, the J end by 4 bases, with 18 bases between. CDR3 length: 17 residues.

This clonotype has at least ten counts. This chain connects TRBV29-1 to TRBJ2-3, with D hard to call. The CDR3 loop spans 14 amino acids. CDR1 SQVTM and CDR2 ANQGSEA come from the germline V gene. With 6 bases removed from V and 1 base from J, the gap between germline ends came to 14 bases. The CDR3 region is CSVLSPPGTDTQYF. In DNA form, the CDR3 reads TGCAGCGTCCTCTCCCCCCCTGGCACAGATACGCAGTATTTT.

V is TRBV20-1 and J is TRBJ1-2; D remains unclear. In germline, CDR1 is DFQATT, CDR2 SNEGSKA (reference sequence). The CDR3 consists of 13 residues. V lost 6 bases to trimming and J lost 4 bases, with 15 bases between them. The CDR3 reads CSAGIGSSYGYTF. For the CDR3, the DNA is TGCAGTGCGGGGATCGGGTCTAGCTATGGCTACACCTTC.

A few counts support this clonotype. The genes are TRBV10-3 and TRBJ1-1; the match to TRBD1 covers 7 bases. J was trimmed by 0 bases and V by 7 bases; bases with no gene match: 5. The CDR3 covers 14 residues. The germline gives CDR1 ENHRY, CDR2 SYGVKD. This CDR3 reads CAIMATGLNTEAFF. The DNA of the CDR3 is TGTGCCATCATGGCGACAGGGTTGAACACTGAAGCTTTCTTT.

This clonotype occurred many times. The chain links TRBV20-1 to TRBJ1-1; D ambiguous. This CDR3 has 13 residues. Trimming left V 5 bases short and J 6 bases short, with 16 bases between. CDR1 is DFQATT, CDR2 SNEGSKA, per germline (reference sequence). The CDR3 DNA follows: TGCAGTGCTCTACACTTATGGTTGCCTGAAGCTTTCTTT. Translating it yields CSALHLWLPEAFF.

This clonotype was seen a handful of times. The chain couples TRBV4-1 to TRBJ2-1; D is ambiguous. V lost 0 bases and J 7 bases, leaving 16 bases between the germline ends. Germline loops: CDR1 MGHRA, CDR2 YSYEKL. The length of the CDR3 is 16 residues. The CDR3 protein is CASSQDPKGLTNEQFF. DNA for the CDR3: TGCGCCAGCAGCCAAGACCCGAAAGGGCTTACAAATGAGCAGTTCTTC.

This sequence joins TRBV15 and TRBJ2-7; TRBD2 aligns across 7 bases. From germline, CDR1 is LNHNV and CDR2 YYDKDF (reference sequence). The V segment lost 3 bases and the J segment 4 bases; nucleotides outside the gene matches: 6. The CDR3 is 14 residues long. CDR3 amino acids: CATSRGGSLYEQYF. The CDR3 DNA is TGTGCCACCAGCAGGGGAGGGAGTCTTTACGAGCAGTACTTC.

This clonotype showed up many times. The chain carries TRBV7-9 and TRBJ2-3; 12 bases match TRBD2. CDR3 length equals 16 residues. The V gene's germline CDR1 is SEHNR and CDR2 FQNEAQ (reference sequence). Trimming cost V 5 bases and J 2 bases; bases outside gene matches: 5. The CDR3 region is CASSPGLAGITDTQYF. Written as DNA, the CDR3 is TGTGCCAGCAGCCCTGGACTAGCGGGGATCACAGATACGCAGTATTTT.

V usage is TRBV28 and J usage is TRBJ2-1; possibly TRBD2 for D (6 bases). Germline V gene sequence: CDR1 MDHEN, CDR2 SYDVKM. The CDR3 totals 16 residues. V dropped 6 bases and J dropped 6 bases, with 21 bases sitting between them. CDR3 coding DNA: TGTGCCAGCAGAGCTCGGGACTGGGGTCTGGGCAATGAGCAGTTCTTC. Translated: CASRARDWGLGNEQFF.

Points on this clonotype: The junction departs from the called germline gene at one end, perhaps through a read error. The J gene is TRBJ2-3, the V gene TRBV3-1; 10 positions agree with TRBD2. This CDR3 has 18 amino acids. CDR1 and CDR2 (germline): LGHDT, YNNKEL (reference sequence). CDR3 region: CASGQDRPSGGSGDTQYF. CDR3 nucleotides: TGTGCCAGCGGCCAAGATCGGCCTAGCGGGGGATCAGGAGATACGCAGTATTTT.

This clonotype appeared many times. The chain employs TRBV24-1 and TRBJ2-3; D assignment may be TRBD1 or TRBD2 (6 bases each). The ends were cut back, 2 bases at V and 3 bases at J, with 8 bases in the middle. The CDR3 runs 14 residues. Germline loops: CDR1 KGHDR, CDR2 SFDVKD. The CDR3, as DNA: TGTGCCACCAGTGATTGGGGGGCGACAGATACGCAGTATTTT. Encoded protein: CATSDWGATDTQYF.

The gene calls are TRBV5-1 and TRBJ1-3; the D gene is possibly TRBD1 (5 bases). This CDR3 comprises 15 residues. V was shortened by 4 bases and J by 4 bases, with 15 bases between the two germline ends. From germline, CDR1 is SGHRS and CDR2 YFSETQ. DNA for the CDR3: TGCGCCAGCAGCATGGGAGACAGTGCCGGAAACACCATATATTTT. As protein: CASSMGDSAGNTIYF.

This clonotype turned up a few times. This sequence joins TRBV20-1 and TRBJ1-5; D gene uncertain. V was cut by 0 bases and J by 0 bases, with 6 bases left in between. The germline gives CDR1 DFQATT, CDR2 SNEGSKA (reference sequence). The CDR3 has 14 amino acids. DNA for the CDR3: TGCAGTGCTAGAGATATCCGTAGCAATCAGCCCCAGCATTTT. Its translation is CSARDIRSNQPQHF.